A single sample is the source of the 14 T cell receptor beta chains below, sequenced in a study of blood T cell repertoires in COVID-19 (dated by TCRdb to 2018 to 2020). The library was obtained by the immunoSEQ multiplex PCR assay. Imported from immuneACCESS, the table was reduced by TCRdb to in-frame sequences with V and J called. These copies leave out some clones; in studies compared against another copy, an unresolved V gene accounts for under half, and the cause of the remainder is not known. The sample contains a few hundred thousand clones, around nine tenths of them found a single time. The ten largest make up roughly 0.96% of the sample. The sequencing sample was made of peripheral blood. These receptors were collected from a woman aged 35 to 49 who had recovered from COVID-19.

In this sample, this clone turned up once. The chain employs TRBV6-1 and TRBJ1-5, with 7 bases lining up with TRBD1. Germline V gene lookup returns CDR1 MNHNS and CDR2 SASEGT. The CDR3 has 14 residues. With V trimmed by 2 bases and J by 6 bases, 4 bases remained unmatched. The CDR3 region is CASSEKTGRQPQHF. The CDR3 DNA follows: TGTGCCAGCAGTGAAAAGACAGGGCGTCAGCCCCAGCATTTT.

This clone appeared once. The gene calls are TRBV7-2 and TRBJ2-6; the match to TRBD1 covers 7 bases. CDR3 size: 16 residues. The J segment lost 0 bases and the V segment lost 5 bases, leaving 4 bases of the junction unmatched. Germline V gene sequence: CDR1 SGHTA, CDR2 FQGNSA. CDR3 nucleotides: TGTGCCAGCAGCCCCAGGGGGAGCTCTGGGGCCAACGTCCTGACTTTC. It is translated as CASSPRGSSGANVLTF.

Turning to this clone: Other DNA sequences of this sample code for an identical CDR3. The rearrangement uses TRBV18 and TRBJ1-2; possible D gene TRBD1, 5 bases. The CDR3 sequence is 13 residues long. V lost 0 bases and J 3 bases, leaving 5 bases between the germline ends. From germline, CDR1 is KGHSH and CDR2 LQKENI. The CDR3 is CASSPPGDYGYTF. CDR3 DNA sequence: TGTGCCAGCTCACCACCAGGGGACTATGGCTACACCTTC.

The chain employs TRBV24-1 and TRBJ2-7, with 8 bases matching TRBD1. The CDR3 has 15 amino acids. CDR1 and CDR2 from the germline V gene are KGHDR and SFDVKD. V shed 5 bases and J 3 bases; nucleotides not matched to a gene: 8. CDR3 sequence reads: CATSVGQGSDYEQYF. The CDR3 region has the DNA TGTGCCACCAGTGTTGGACAGGGCTCTGACTACGAGCAGTACTTC.

The chain employs TRBV10-2 and TRBJ1-1, with D uncertain. The CDR3 is made up of 12 amino acids. CDR1 and CDR2 (germline): WSHSY, SAAADI. V dropped 1 base and J dropped 8 bases, with 8 bases sitting between them. CDR3 amino acids: CASSEFEQEAFF. CDR3 DNA sequence: TGCGCCAGCAGTGAGTTCGAGCAAGAAGCTTTCTTT.

The V call is TRBV20-1, the J call TRBJ2-7; a weak D match, TRBD2 (6 bases). Looked up from germline, CDR1 is DFQATT and CDR2 is SNEGSKA (reference sequence). The CDR3 covers 11 residues. The V and J ends lost 6 bases and 4 bases respectively, with 10 bases between them. The CDR3 loop reads CSAVRGYEQYF. CDR3 sequence (DNA): TGCAGTGCAGTCCGGGGGTACGAGCAGTACTTC.

V and J are TRBV21-1 and TRBJ2-7; no check of the table's D call, TRBD1, against the DNA was made. TRBV21-1 is marked as a pseudogene. This CDR3 region has 15 residues. The CDR3 DNA sequence: TGTGCCAGCAGCAAATTGGCGGACAGGGGTTACGAGCAGTACTTC. The encoded protein is CASSKLADRGYEQYF.

The table lists this clone with a count of one. The chain has TRBV2 and TRBJ2-7; D might be TRBD2 (5 bases). This CDR3 has 16 residues. The ends were cut back, 1 base at V and 4 bases at J, with 17 bases in the middle. Germline V lookup: CDR1 SNHLY, CDR2 FYNNEI. The CDR3: CASSEVLGSRRYEQYF. Here the CDR3 DNA reads TGTGCCAGCAGTGAAGTTTTGGGGAGCCGCAGGTACGAGCAGTACTTC.

CDR3 protein: CASSQERLAANTGELFF. CDR3 sequence (DNA): TGTGCCAGCAGCCAAGAGAGGTTAGCGGCTAACACCGGGGAGCTGTTTTTT. The rearrangement joins TRBV3-1 (or the pseudogene TRBV3-2) to TRBJ2-2, with TRBD2 as a possible D gene (6 bases). Germline values: CDR1 LGHDT, CDR2 YNNKEL (reference sequence). The CDR3 contains 17 residues. V lost 0 bases and J lost 2, with 13 bases in between.

The sample holds one count of this clone. The J gene is TRBJ2-7, the V gene TRBV19; 9 nucleotides line up with TRBD1. CDR1 LNHDA and CDR2 SQIVND come from the germline V gene (reference sequence). The trim removed 7 bases at V and 6 bases at J, leaving 13 bases unmatched. This CDR3 comprises 15 residues. The CDR3 DNA is TGTGCCAGTAAAACCGGGACAGGGACCCTCTCCGAGCAGTACTTC. This translates into CASKTGTGTLSEQYF.

In its sample, this clone was seen once. The chain couples TRBV27 to TRBJ2-7, with D possibly matching TRBD1 (5 bases). V lost 2 bases and J 0 bases, leaving 14 bases between the germline ends. CDR1 and CDR2 (germline): MNHEY, SMNVEV (reference sequence). This CDR3 is built from 16 residues. As DNA, the CDR3 is TGTGCCAGCAGTTTACAGGGAATTGGTGGCTCCTACGAGCAGTACTTC. Translation: CASSLQGIGGSYEQYF.

The chain uses TRBV9 and TRBJ2-5, with TRBD2 identical over 12 bases. This CDR3 contains 17 residues. Germline values: CDR1 SGDLS, CDR2 YYNGEE. J was trimmed by 6 bases and V by 1 base; bases with no gene match: 10. CDR3 loop: CASSVLTSGSIKQTQYF. CDR3 DNA: TGTGCCAGCAGCGTATTGACTAGCGGGAGTATTAAACAGACCCAGTACTTC. Combining the CDR3 with reference TRBV9 and TRBJ2-5 gives the whole variable domain DSGVTQTPKHLITATGQRVTLRCSPRSGDLSVYWYQQSLDQGLQFLIQYYNGEERAKGNILERFSAQQFPDLHSELNLSSLELGDSALYFCASSVLTSGSIKQTQYFGPGTRLLVL.

J is TRBJ1-1 and V is TRBV27; D gene ambiguous. The CDR3 runs 14 residues. Germline loops: CDR1 MNHEY, CDR2 SMNVEV (reference sequence). The V gene lost 7 bases and the J gene lost 0 bases, with 12 bases spanning the gap. CDR3 amino acids: CASKWGGLNTEAFF. CDR3 sequence (DNA): TGTGCCAGCAAGTGGGGAGGGCTGAACACTGAAGCTTTCTTT.

This clone has only a few counts. The chain joins TRBV7-3 to TRBJ1-1; D unclear. Trimming shortened V by 5 bases and J by 0 bases, and 10 bases separated the two germline ends. Germline assignment: CDR1 SGHTA and CDR2 FQGTGA. The CDR3 is made up of 14 amino acids. The CDR3 here is CASSRDDMNTEAFF. CDR3 bases: TGTGCCAGCAGCAGAGACGACATGAACACTGAAGCTTTCTTT. The entire variable domain, with the rest obtained from reference TRBV7-3 and TRBJ1-1, is as follows: GAGVSQTPSNKVTEKGKYVELRCDPISGHTALYWYRQSLGQGPEFLIYFQGTGAADDSGLPNDRFFAVRPEGSVSTLKIQRTERGDSAVYLCASSRDDMNTEAFFGQGTRLTVV.